A selection of T cell receptor beta chains follows, all from one sample in a study of blood T cells in healthy people across ages. TCRdb re-derived calls from the 5' RACE reads in MiXCR, one entry per CDR3 protein. The sample lists 1.5 million to 2 million distinct CDR3 sequences; 25% to 30% were seen once. Sequenced sample: blood. These receptors originate from a young woman in good health. CDR3s include the opening cysteine and the closing phenylalanine or tryptophan. Fields, in order: J gene, D gene, clone size, V gene, CDR3 protein, CDR3 DNA. The D gene is left open where the match is weak. Expanded clones get a size class; other rows say once, few or many, or leave the size out.

TRBJ2-1 NA once TRBV2 CASSEQGPYNEQFF TGTGCCAGCAGTGAACAGGGACCCTACAATGAGCAGTTCTTC
TRBJ2-1 NA few TRBV6-5 CASSQDRHSYNEQFF TGTGCCAGCAGTCAAGACAGGCATTCCTACAATGAGCAGTTCTTC
TRBJ2-2 TRBD2 NA TRBV20-1 CSAPGTSGARDGELFF TGCAGTGCTCCTGGGACTAGCGGGGCCAGGGACGGGGAGCTGTTTTTT
TRBJ2-7 TRBD1 few TRBV5-1 CASSPRGWESYEQYF TGCGCCAGCAGCCCCAGGGGGTGGGAGTCCTACGAGCAGTACTTC
TRBJ1-5 NA few TRBV10-3 CAIRGRLDQPQHF TGTGCCATACGGGGGAGGTTGGATCAGCCCCAGCATTTT
TRBJ2-5 NA few TRBV10-3 CAISVYRQETQYF TGTGCCATCAGTGTATACAGGCAAGAGACCCAGTACTTC
TRBJ2-1 NA NA TRBV10-2 CASIDRSSYNEQFF TGCGCCAGCATAGATCGGAGCTCCTACAATGAGCAGTTCTTC
TRBJ1-3 NA NA TRBV29-1 CSVERDSGNTIYF TGCAGCGTTGAACGGGACTCTGGAAACACCATATATTTT
TRBJ1-4 NA NA TRBV5-6 CATSRGALNEKLFF TGTGCCACCTCGCGGGGGGCCCTTAATGAAAAACTGTTTTTT
TRBJ2-5 NA few TRBV20-1 CSAREGSYQETQYF TGCAGTGCTAGAGAGGGCAGCTACCAAGAGACCCAGTACTTC
TRBJ2-7 NA NA TRBV20-1 CSASGPGTYEQYF TGCAGTGCCTCCGGCCCCGGAACCTACGAGCAGTACTTC
TRBJ2-7 NA many TRBV7-2 CASSPDLISYEQYF TGTGCCAGCAGCCCGGACCTAATTTCCTACGAGCAGTACTTC
TRBJ1-5 NA NA TRBV12-3/TRBV12-4 CASSFGGMSQPQHF TGTGCCAGCAGTTTTGGAGGGATGAGTCAGCCCCAGCATTTT
TRBJ2-7 TRBD2 many TRBV4-1 CASSERTRTSGVSDEQYF TGCGCCAGCAGCGAAAGAACCAGGACTAGCGGGGTGAGCGACGAGCAGTACTTC
TRBJ1-2 NA many TRBV20-1 CSARVGSAYGYTF TGCAGTGCTAGAGTAGGGTCGGCCTATGGCTACACCTTC
TRBJ2-1 NA NA TRBV5-1 CASRAVLGNNEQFF TGCGCCAGCAGAGCGGTCCTAGGGAACAATGAGCAGTTCTTC
TRBJ2-3 TRBD2 NA TRBV15 CATSRAGLVGDTQYF TGTGCCACCAGCAGAGCCGGACTAGTTGGAGATACGCAGTATTTT
TRBJ2-3 TRBD1 many TRBV12-3/TRBV12-4 CASSSTGFKFPDTQYF TGTGCCAGCAGCTCGACAGGGTTCAAATTCCCAGATACGCAGTATTTT
TRBJ2-1 TRBD1 few TRBV3-1 CASSWTGRNNEQFF TGTGCCAGCAGCTGGACAGGCAGGAACAATGAGCAGTTCTTC